This TCR beta chain derives from a study of cytomegalovirus exposure and HLA in healthy donors. General observations from the study: Prior analysis indicated that the majority of TCR beta V segments exhibited productivity approximately 87% or approximately 30% of the time.

Worth noting for this clone: Its antigen is currently unknown.

Germline-derived CDR1 and CDR2 are LNHDA and SQIVND (reference sequence). This CDR3 is 14 amino acids long. Trimming removed 3 bases from V and 11 bases from J, with 19 bases in between. The PCR used 60 Vbeta and 13 Jbeta primers. The protocol was immunoSEQ multiplex PCR, while the TCRdb copy is restricted to in-frame clones and leaves out a portion. Among about 98,000 clones listed, about 80% were seen once. This sequence originates from a man between 18 and 29 years old in good health and CMV-seropositive. The material sequenced was PBMCs. The rearrangement links TRBV19 to TRBJ1-1; D is undetermined. CDR3 DNA sequence: TGTGCCAGTAGTATGGGCGCGGGGATAGGATCGGCTTTCTTT. This translates into CASSMGAGIGSAFF.